This note documents a single T cell receptor beta chain sequence. TCRdb reprocessed the RT-PCR reads with MiXCR, giving one entry per CDR3 protein. The sample has around 200,000 distinct CDR3 sequences, about 9.3% seen once. This record belongs to a study of response to subunit inactivated influenza vaccine. V trimming: 7 bases; J trimming: 0 bases; junction bases outside the gene matches: 7. The CDR3 has 16 amino acids. The sample consisted of non-naive T cells sorted from PBMCs, taken on the day of vaccination. The clonotype originates from a man aged 50-59 years who received an inactivated influenza vaccine. The V and J genes are TRBV12-3 or TRBV12-4 and TRBJ2-3, with 10 bases lining up with TRBD2. DNA for the CDR3: TGTGCCAGCACATCACTAGCGGGGACTAGCACAGATACGCAGTATTTT. Its translation: CASTSLAGTSTDTQYF.